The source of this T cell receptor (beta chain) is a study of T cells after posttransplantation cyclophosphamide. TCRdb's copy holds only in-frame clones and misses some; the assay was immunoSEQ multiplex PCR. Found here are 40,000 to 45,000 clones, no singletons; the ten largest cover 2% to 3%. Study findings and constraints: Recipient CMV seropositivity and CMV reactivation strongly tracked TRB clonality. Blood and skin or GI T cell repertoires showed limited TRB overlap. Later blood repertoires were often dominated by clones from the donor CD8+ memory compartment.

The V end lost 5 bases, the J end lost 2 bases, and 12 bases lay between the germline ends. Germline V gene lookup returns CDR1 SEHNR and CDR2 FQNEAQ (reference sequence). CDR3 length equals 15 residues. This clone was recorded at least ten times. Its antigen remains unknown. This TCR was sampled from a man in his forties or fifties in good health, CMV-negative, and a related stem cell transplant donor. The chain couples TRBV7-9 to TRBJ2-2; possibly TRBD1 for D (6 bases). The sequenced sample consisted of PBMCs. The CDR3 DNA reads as TGTGCCAGCAGCAGGGACACCTTTAACACCGGGGAGCTGTTTTTT. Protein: CASSRDTFNTGELFF.